This T cell receptor beta chain was recovered during a study of T cell changes during pregnancy in multiple sclerosis. Germline V gives CDR1 SGHTA, CDR2 FQGNSA. The CDR3 covers 14 residues. The ends were cut back, 1 base at V and 2 bases at J, with 7 bases in the middle. The table came from immunoSEQ multiplex PCR; TCRdb's copy has only in-frame clones and leaves some out. The sample holds about 28,000 clones; around 89% are singletons and the top ten take around 3.2%. The sequence derives from a female donor in good health, enrolled as a control in a pregnancy study. J is TRBJ2-3 and V is TRBV7-2; no firm D call. This specimen consisted of CD4+ T cells from peripheral blood mononuclear cells, obtained in the first trimester of pregnancy. CDR3 sequence reads: CASSLESDTDTQYF. DNA of the CDR3: TGTGCCAGCAGCTTAGAGAGCGACACAGATACGCAGTATTTT.